This T cell receptor (beta chain) was identified in a study of early T cells in non-severe SARS-CoV-2 infection. Whole-study context: Chains stayed unpaired after sequencing of bulk RNA from unsorted whole blood. Study results and caveats: Reliance on VDJdb matching favored anti-spike CD8 responses; private and CD4 specificities were missed.

There are 13 residues in the CDR3. Per the germline V gene, CDR1 is MNHNS and CDR2 is SASEGT. Between the trimmed V and J ends, which lost 4 bases and 9 bases, there was a span of 13 bases. About this clonotype itself: Its antigen is as yet unknown.

Separate cDNA molecules each had unique molecular identifiers attached to them. From the 5' RACE reads, TCRdb called clonotypes with MiXCR, one entry per CDR3 protein. The sample has 40,000 to 45,000 distinct CDR3 sequences; roughly 5% are singletons. This receptor was identified in an adult who was a healthcare worker with PCR-confirmed SARS-CoV-2 infection or an uninfected control (not recorded which). The material sequenced was whole blood. The V call is TRBV6-1, the J call TRBJ2-1, with D tentatively TRBD1 or TRBD2 (5 bases each). CDR3 sequence (DNA): TGTGCCAGCAGTGGCCCGGTGAGGGGTGAGCAGTTCTTC. Translating it yields CASSGPVRGEQFF.